This T cell receptor beta chain derives from a study of cytomegalovirus exposure and HLA in healthy donors. PCR amplification relied on 60 Vbeta primers (plus 13 Jbeta primers). Per the authors' pipeline: Later work found 80 million or so unique TCR beta chains, with approximately 12 million shared. TCRdb's table, derived via immunoSEQ multiplex PCR, lists solely in-frame clones and lacks some. The V and J calls and the clone size are those of that table, but D and trimming were determined from the DNA. Of roughly 160,000 clones in the sample, roughly 77% were seen once. Trimming left V 3 bases short and J 1 base short, with 9 bases between. Germline CDR1 is KGHSH and CDR2 is LQKENI. The CDR3 runs 14 residues.

The sequence was collected from a man aged 45-65 years in good health and CMV-seropositive. This chain links TRBV18 with TRBJ1-1; D is possibly TRBD1 (6 bases). Sequenced: PBMCs. CDR3 nucleotide sequence: TGTGCCAGCTCACCGGGGGCGGAGAACACTGAAGCTTTCTTT. Amino acid sequence: CASSPGAENTEAFF.